These T cell receptor beta chains were read from a single sample in a study of chemoradiotherapy in HPV16-positive cancers. Using immunoSEQ multiplex PCR, the repertoire was profiled, and TCRdb retains in-frame clones only, with some absent. The table shows roughly 14,000 clones, with around four fifths occurring only once. The biological material was taken from a patient who underwent chemoradiotherapy. These receptors all stem from a human donor with HPV-associated anogenital cancer. Both conserved end residues are part of each CDR3. The D gene is left open where the match is weak. Clone size is not always given. Where it is, it says once, few, many or a class for expanded clones.

D gene: NA
J gene: TRBJ2-2
V gene: TRBV7-9
clone size: NA
CDR3 DNA: TGTGCCAGCAGCTTAAAGGGCGACGGGGAGCTGTTTTTT
CDR3 protein: CASSLKGDGELFF

D gene: NA
J gene: TRBJ2-1
V gene: TRBV9
clone size: NA
CDR3 DNA: TGTGCCAGCAGCGTCGGCCCTGAGCCGTCCTACAATGAGCAGTTCTTC
CDR3 protein: CASSVGPEPSYNEQFF

D gene: NA
J gene: TRBJ1-2
V gene: TRBV5-1
clone size: NA
CDR3 DNA: TGCGCCAGCAGGCCTACAGGGAACTATGGCTACACCTTC
CDR3 protein: CASRPTGNYGYTF

D gene: TRBD1
J gene: TRBJ2-1
V gene: TRBV7-7
clone size: NA
CDR3 DNA: TGTGCTAGCAGCTTGGCAGGGGGCAGATACAATGAGCAGTTCTTC
CDR3 protein: CASSLAGGRYNEQFF

D gene: NA
J gene: TRBJ2-7
V gene: TRBV5-6
clone size: NA
CDR3 DNA: TGTGCCAGCAGCTTGAATGGCGGGTCGAGGTACGAGCAGTACTTC
CDR3 protein: CASSLNGGSRYEQYF

D gene: NA
J gene: TRBJ1-1
V gene: TRBV27
clone size: NA
CDR3 DNA: TGTGCCAGCAGTCGAAAGGACTCTCATGCTTCTGAAGCTTTCTTT
CDR3 protein: CASSRKDSHASEAFF

D gene: NA
J gene: TRBJ2-1
V gene: TRBV5-1
clone size: once
CDR3 DNA: TGCGCCAGCAGCTTGGGGTCCTCCTACAATGAGCAGTTCTTC
CDR3 protein: CASSLGSSYNEQFF

D gene: TRBD1
J gene: TRBJ1-1
V gene: TRBV19
clone size: NA
CDR3 DNA: TGTGCCAGTACAAGAAGGACGGGACAGGGAAGGGACACTGAAGCTTTCTTT
CDR3 protein: CASTRRTGQGRDTEAFF

D gene: NA
J gene: TRBJ2-7
V gene: TRBV15
clone size: NA
CDR3 DNA: TGTGCCACCAGCAGACAAGGCATCCCCGAGCAGTACTTC
CDR3 protein: CATSRQGIPEQYF

D gene: TRBD1
J gene: TRBJ1-2
V gene: TRBV5-1
clone size: few
CDR3 DNA: TGCGCCAGCAGCTTTTCGACAGGGAGGGACTATGGCTACACCTTC
CDR3 protein: CASSFSTGRDYGYTF

D gene: NA
J gene: TRBJ1-2
V gene: TRBV14
clone size: few
CDR3 DNA: TGTGCCAGCAGCCAAGATTTGCTTTCTTTGGGCGGCTACACCTTC
CDR3 protein: CASSQDLLSLGGYTF

D gene: NA
J gene: TRBJ2-1
V gene: TRBV14
clone size: NA
CDR3 DNA: TGTGCCAGCAGCCAAGGGTTCCGGCGGGAGCAGTTCTTC
CDR3 protein: CASSQGFRREQFF

D gene: NA
J gene: TRBJ1-1
V gene: TRBV6-6
clone size: once
CDR3 DNA: TGTGCCAGCAGTCTACAGGGAAGTGGGGCTGAAGCTTTCTTT
CDR3 protein: CASSLQGSGAEAFF

D gene: TRBD2
J gene: TRBJ2-5
V gene: TRBV5-4
clone size: NA
CDR3 DNA: TGTGCCAGCAGCTCACAGCTAGCGGGGGAAGAGACCCAGTACTTC
CDR3 protein: CASSSQLAGEETQYF

D gene: NA
J gene: TRBJ1-5
V gene: TRBV30
clone size: few
CDR3 DNA: TGTGCCTGGAGTGTACCAGGCAGCAATCAGCCCCAGCATTTT
CDR3 protein: CAWSVPGSNQPQHF

D gene: TRBD1
J gene: TRBJ1-1
V gene: TRBV6-1
clone size: NA
CDR3 DNA: TGTGCCAGCAGTCGACAGGGTAACACTGAAGCTTTCTTT
CDR3 protein: CASSRQGNTEAFF

D gene: NA
J gene: TRBJ1-3
V gene: TRBV5-1
clone size: NA
CDR3 DNA: TGCGCCAGCAGCTTGGCGGGGACTTGGGGGGACACCATATATTTT
CDR3 protein: CASSLAGTWGDTIYF